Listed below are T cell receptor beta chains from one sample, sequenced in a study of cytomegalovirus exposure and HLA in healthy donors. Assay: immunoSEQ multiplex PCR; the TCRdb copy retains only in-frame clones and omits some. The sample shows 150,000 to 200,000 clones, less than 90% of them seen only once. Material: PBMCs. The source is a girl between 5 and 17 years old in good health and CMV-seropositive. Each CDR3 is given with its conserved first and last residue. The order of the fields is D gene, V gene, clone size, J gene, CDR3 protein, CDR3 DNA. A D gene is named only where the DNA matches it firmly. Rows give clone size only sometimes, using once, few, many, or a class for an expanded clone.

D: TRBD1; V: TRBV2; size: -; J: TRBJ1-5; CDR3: CASSPGQASNQPQHF; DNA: TGTGCCAGCAGTCCGGGACAGGCCTCCAATCAGCCCCAGCATTTT
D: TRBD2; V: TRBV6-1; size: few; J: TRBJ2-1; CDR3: CASSGGTSGSSYNEQFF; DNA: TGTGCCAGCAGTGGAGGGACTAGCGGGAGTTCCTACAATGAGCAGTTCTTC
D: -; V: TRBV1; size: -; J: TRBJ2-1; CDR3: CTSSLGLAGSSSYNEQFF; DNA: TGCACCAGCAGCCTTGGACTAGCGGGATCCAGCTCCTACAATGAGCAGTTCTTC
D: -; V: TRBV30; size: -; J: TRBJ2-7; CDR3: CAWSGGGASRLYEQYF; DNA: TGTGCCTGGAGTGGAGGTGGGGCAAGTCGGTTATACGAGCAGTACTTC
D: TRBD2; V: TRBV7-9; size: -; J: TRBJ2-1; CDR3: CASSPKLGGRAPYNEQFF; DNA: TGTGCCAGCAGCCCAAAGCTTGGGGGGAGGGCCCCCTACAATGAGCAGTTCTTC
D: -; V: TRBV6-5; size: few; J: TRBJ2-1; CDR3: CASSQGLHNEQFF; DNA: TGTGCCAGCAGTCAGGGGCTCCACAATGAGCAGTTCTTC
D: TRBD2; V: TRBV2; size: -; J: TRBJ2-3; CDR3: CASRVTSGRTDTQYF; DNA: TGTGCCAGCAGGGTGACTAGCGGGAGAACAGATACGCAGTATTTT
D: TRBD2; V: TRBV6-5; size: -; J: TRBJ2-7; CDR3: CASSYGGGLHEQYF; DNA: TGTGCCAGCAGTTACGGCGGGGGGCTCCACGAGCAGTACTTC
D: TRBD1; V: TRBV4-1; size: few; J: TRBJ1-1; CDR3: CASSQGQGNTEAFF; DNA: TGCGCCAGCAGCCAGGGACAGGGGAACACTGAAGCTTTCTTT
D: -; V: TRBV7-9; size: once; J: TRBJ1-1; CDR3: CASTALGGQSNTEAFF; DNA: TGTGCCAGCACCGCCTTAGGCGGGCAGTCGAACACTGAAGCTTTCTTT
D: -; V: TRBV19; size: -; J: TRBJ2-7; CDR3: CASSIATGSNEQYF; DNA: TGTGCCAGTAGTATTGCCACAGGGTCAAACGAGCAGTACTTC
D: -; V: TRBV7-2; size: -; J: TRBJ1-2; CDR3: CASSPRTGSGGYTF; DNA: TGTGCCAGCAGCCCCCGAACAGGGTCTGGGGGCTACACCTTC
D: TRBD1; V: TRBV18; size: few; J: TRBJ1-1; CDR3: CASSPATGGRTEAFF; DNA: TGTGCCAGCTCACCAGCGACAGGGGGAAGGACTGAAGCTTTCTTT
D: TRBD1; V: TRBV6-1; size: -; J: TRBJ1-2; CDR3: CASSETTGGYGYTF; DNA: TGTGCCAGCAGCGAAACGACAGGGGGGTATGGCTACACCTTC
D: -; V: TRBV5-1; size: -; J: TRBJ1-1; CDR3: CASSLRGGGTEAFF; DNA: TGCGCCAGCAGCTTGCGGGGCGGGGGCACTGAAGCTTTCTTT
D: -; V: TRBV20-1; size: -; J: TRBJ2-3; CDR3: CSAIEGDTQYF; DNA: TGCAGTGCTATCGAGGGAGATACGCAGTATTTT
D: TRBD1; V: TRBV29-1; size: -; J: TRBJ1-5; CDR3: CSVDWQGASNQPQHF; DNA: TGCAGCGTTGATTGGCAGGGGGCAAGCAATCAGCCCCAGCATTTT
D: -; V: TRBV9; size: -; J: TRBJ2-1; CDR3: CASSIRTAKDEQFF; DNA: TGTGCCAGCAGCATTCGGACAGCGAAAGATGAGCAGTTCTTC
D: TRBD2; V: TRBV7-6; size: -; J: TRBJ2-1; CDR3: CASSSKAGGPGNEQFF; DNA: TGTGCCAGCAGCTCTAAAGCGGGAGGGCCGGGCAATGAGCAGTTCTTC
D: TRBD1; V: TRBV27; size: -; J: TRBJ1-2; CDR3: CASSSRGPHYGYTF; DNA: TGTGCCAGCAGCTCCAGGGGGCCCCACTATGGCTACACCTTC